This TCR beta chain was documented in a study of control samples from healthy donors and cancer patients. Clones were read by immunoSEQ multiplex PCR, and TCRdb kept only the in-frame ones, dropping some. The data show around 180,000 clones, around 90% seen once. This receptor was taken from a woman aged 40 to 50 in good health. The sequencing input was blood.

CDR3 in DNA: TGTGCCAGCCAGTCTGAGGGGGAGACCCAGTACTTC. It translates to CASQSEGETQYF. The rearrangement joins TRBV5-4 to TRBJ2-5, with D possibly called TRBD1 or TRBD2 (5 bases each). V gave up 7 bases and J gave up 5 bases, with 12 bases separating them. The CDR3 contains 12 residues. CDR1 SGHNT and CDR2 YYREEE come from the germline V gene (reference sequence).